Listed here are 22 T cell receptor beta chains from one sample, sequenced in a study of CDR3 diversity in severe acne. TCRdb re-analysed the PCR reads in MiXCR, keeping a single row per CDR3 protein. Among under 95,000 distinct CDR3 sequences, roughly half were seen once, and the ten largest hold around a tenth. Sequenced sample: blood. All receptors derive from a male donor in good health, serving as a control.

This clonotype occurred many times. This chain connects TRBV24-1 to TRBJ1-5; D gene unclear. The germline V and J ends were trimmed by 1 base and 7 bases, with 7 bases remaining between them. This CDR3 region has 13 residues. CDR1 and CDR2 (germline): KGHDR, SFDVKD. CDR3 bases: TGTGCCACCAGTGATTTTCCGGGGCAGCCCCAGCATTTT. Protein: CATSDFPGQPQHF.

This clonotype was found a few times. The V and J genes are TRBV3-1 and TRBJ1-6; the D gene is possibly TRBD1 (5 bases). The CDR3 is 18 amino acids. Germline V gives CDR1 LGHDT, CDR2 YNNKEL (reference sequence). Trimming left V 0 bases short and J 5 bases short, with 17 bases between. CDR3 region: CASSQDTVRGRDNSPLHF. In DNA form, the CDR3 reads TGTGCCAGCAGCCAAGATACTGTTAGGGGAAGGGATAATTCACCCCTCCACTTT.

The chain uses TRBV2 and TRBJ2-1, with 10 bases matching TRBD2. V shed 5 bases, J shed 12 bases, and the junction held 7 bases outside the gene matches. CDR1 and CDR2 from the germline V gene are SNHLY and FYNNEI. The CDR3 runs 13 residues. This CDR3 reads CASSRTSGRAQFF. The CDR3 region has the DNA TGTGCCAGCAGTAGGACTAGCGGACGAGCGCAGTTCTTC. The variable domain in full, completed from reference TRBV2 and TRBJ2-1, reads EPEVTQTPSHQVTQMGQEVILRCVPISNHLYFYWYRQILGQKVEFLVSFYNNEISEKSEIFDDQFSVERPDGSNFTLKIRSTKLEDSAMYFCASSRTSGRAQFFGPGTRLTVL.

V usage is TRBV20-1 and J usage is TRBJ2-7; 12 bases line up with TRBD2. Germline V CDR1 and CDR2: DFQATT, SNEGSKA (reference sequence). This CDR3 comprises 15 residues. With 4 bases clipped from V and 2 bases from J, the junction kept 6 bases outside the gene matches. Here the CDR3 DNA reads TGCAGTGCTACCAGGACTAGCGGGAACCCCTACGAGCAGTACTTC. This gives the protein CSATRTSGNPYEQYF.

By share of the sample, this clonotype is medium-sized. CDR3 bases: TGTGCCAGCAGTTCCCTGGACACCTACGAGCAGTACTTC. Its protein is CASSSLDTYEQYF. This chain joins TRBV12-3 or TRBV12-4 and TRBJ2-7, with D tentatively TRBD1 (5 bases). The CDR3 spans 13 residues. The V end was cut by 4 bases, the J end by 2 bases, with 9 bases between.

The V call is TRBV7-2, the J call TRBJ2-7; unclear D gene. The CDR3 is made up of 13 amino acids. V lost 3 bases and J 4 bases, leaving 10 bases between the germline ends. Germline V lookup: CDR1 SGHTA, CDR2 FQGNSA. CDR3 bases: TGTGCCAGCAGCTTTACCCACGGGTACGAGCAGTACTTC. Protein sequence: CASSFTHGYEQYF.

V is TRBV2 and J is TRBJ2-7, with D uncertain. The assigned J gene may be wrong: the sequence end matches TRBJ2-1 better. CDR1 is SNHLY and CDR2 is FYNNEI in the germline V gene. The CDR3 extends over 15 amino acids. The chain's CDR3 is CASSVGPEDGNEQFF. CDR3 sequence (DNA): TGTGCCAGCAGCGTCGGACCCGAGGATGGGAATGAGCAGTTCTTC.

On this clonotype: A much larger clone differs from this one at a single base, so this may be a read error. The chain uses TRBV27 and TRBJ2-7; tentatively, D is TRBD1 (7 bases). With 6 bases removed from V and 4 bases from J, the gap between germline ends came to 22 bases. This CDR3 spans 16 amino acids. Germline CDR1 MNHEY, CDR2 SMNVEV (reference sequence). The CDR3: CASSPLGGGAAYEQYF. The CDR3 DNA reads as TGTGCCAGCAGCCCATTAGGAGGGGGCGCAGCATACGAGCAGTACTTC.

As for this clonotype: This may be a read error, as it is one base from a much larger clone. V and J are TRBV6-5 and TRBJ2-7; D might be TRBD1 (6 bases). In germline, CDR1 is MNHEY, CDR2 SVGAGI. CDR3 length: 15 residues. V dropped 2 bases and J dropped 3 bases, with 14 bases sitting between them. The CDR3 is CASSYGTRGFYEQYF. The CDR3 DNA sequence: TGTGCCAGCAGTTACGGGACAAGGGGATTCTACGAGCAGTACTTC.

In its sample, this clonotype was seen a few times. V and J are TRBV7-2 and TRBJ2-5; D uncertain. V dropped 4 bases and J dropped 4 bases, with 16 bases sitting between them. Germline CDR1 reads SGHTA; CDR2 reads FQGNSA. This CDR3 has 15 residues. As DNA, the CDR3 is TGTGCCAGCAGCTCCCTCGGTCCTACCCGAGAGACCCAGTACTTC. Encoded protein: CASSSLGPTRETQYF.

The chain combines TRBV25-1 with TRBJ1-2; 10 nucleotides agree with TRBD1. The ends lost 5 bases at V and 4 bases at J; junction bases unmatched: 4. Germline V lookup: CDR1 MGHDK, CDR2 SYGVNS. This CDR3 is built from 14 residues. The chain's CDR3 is CASSLTGGAYGYTF. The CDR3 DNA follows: TGTGCCAGCAGTCTGACAGGGGGCGCCTATGGCTACACCTTC.

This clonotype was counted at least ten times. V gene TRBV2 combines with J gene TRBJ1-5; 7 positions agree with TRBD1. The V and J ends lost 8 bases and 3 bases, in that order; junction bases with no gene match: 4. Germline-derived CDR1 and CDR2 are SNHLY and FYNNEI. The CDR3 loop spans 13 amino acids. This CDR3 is CASRQGSNQPQHF. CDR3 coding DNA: TGTGCCAGCCGACAGGGCTCCAATCAGCCCCAGCATTTT. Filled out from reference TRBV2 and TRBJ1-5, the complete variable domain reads EPEVTQTPSHQVTQMGQEVILRCVPISNHLYFYWYRQILGQKVEFLVSFYNNEISEKSEIFDDQFSVERPDGSNFTLKIRSTKLEDSAMYFCASRQGSNQPQHFGDGTRLSIL.

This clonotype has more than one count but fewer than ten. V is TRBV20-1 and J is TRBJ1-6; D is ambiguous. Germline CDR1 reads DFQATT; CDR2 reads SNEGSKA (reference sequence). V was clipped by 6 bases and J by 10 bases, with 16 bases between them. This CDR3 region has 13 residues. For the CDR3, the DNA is TGCAGTGCGGGTGGGCGGCCCAACTCACCCCTCCACTTT. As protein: CSAGGRPNSPLHF.

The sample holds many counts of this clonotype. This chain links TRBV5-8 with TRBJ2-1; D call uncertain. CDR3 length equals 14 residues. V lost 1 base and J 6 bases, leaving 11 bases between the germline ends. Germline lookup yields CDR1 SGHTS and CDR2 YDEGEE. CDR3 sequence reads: CASSLSPSGNEQFF. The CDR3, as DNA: TGTGCCAGCAGCTTGAGTCCAAGTGGCAATGAGCAGTTCTTC.

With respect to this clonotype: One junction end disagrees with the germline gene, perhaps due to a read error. The CDR3 loop reads CSALENERASSYEQHF. As DNA, the CDR3 is TGCAGTGCTCTAGAGAATGAGCGGGCGAGCTCCTACGAGCAGCACTTC. The V and J genes are TRBV20-1 and TRBJ2-7, with D tentatively TRBD2 (6 bases). Germline CDR1 DFQATT, CDR2 SNEGSKA (reference sequence). The CDR3 contains 16 residues.

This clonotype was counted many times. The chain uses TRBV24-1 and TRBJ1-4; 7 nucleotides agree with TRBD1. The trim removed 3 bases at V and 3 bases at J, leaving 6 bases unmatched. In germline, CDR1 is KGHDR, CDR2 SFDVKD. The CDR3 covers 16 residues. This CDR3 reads CATSDPTGEANEKLFF. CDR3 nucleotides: TGTGCCACCAGTGATCCTACAGGGGAGGCTAATGAAAAACTGTTTTTT.

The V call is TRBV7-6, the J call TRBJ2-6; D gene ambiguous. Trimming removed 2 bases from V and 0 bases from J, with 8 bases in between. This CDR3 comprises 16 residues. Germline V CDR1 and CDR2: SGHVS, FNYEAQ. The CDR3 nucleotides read TGTGCCAGCAGCTTAAAATCGGGCTCTGGGGCCAACGTCCTGACTTTC. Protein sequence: CASSLKSGSGANVLTF.

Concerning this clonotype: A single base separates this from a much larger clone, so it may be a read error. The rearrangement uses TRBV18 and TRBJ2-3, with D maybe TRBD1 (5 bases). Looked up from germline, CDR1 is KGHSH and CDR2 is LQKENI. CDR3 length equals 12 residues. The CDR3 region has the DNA TGTGCCAGCTCACTCTTCACAGGTACGCAGTATTTT. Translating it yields CASSLFTGTQYF.

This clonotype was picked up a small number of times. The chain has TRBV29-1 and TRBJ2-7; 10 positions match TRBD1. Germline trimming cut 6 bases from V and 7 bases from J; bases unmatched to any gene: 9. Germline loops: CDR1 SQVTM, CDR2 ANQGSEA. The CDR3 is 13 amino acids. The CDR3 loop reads CSVGDRGHGEQYF. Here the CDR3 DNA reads TGCAGCGTCGGTGACAGGGGGCACGGAGAGCAGTACTTC.

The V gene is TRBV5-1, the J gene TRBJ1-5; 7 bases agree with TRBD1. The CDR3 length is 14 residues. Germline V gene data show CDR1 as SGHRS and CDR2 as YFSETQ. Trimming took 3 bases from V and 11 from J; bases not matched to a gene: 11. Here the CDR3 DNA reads TGCGCCAGCAGCTGGAGGGGGCGCGGTGAGACCCAGCATTTT. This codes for CASSWRGRGETQHF.

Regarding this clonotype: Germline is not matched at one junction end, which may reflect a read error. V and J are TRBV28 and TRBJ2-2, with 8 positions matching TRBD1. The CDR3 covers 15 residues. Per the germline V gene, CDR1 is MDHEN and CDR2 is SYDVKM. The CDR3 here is CAGSYRGAVTGELFF. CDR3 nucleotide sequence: TGTGCCGGCAGTTACAGGGGGGCGGTCACCGGGGAGCTGTTTTTT.

The CDR3 loop is CASSYLGDQPQHF. CDR3 sequence (DNA): TGTGCCAGCAGTTACTTAGGGGATCAGCCCCAGCATTTT. The rearrangement uses TRBV6-6 and TRBJ1-5, with D maybe TRBD1 (5 bases). The germline V gene has CDR1 MNHNY and CDR2 SVGAGI (reference sequence). Between the trimmed V and J ends, which lost 1 base and 5 bases, there was a span of 6 bases. The CDR3 runs to 13 residues.